The 9 T cell receptor beta chains presented below share a single source sample, sequenced in a study of blood T cell repertoires in COVID-19. The protocol was immunoSEQ multiplex PCR, while the TCRdb copy is restricted to in-frame clones and leaves out a portion. Of around 250,000 clones listed, approximately 86% were seen once; the top ten hold more than 6.5%. Material: peripheral blood. Source of these receptors: a woman between 65 and 79 years old with active or convalescent COVID-19.

J is TRBJ1-2 and V is TRBV7-9, with 7 bases fitting TRBD1. The J segment lost 4 bases and the V segment lost 5 bases, leaving 4 bases of the junction unmatched. This CDR3 has 13 residues. Germline lookup yields CDR1 SEHNR and CDR2 FQNEAQ (reference sequence). Here the CDR3 DNA reads TGTGCCAGCAGCGCGGGACAGAGCTATGGCTACACCTTC. Residues: CASSAGQSYGYTF.

A single count supports this clone. The chain uses TRBV6-1 and TRBJ2-5; 10 bases are a match to TRBD1. Germline values: CDR1 MNHNS, CDR2 SASEGT. Trimming took 10 bases from V and 4 from J; bases not matched to a gene: 12. The CDR3 sequence is 15 residues long. CDR3 DNA: TGTGCCACCCTGACCCGGGACAGGGGTAGAGAGACCCAGTACTTC. It translates to CATLTRDRGRETQYF.

The chain links TRBV19 to TRBJ2-2, with D unclear. This CDR3 contains 15 residues. V was pared by 3 bases and J by 0 bases, with 8 bases between. Germline assignment: CDR1 LNHDA and CDR2 SQIVND (reference sequence). CDR3 sequence (DNA): TGTGCCAGTAGTATCGTGTTCGCGAACACCGGGGAGCTGTTTTTT. Residues: CASSIVFANTGELFF.

This chain links TRBV4-3 with TRBJ1-2; TRBD1 might be the D (6 bases). CDR3 length equals 14 residues. The V gene's germline CDR1 is LGHNA and CDR2 YSLEER. Trimming cost V 0 bases and J 4 bases, with 9 bases left between them. The CDR3 here is CASSQERGIYGYTF. In DNA form, the CDR3 reads TGCGCCAGCAGCCAAGAGAGGGGGATCTATGGCTACACCTTC.

The chain employs TRBV10-3 and TRBJ1-2, with no clear D. Germline CDR1 ENHRY, CDR2 SYGVKD. V lost 3 bases and J 7 bases, leaving 12 bases between the germline ends. CDR3 length equals 13 residues. The CDR3 spells CAISDERGLGYTF. CDR3 bases: TGTGCCATCAGTGATGAAAGAGGGCTTGGCTACACCTTC.

The rearrangement links TRBV7-8 to TRBJ2-7; D unresolved. Deletions cut 5 bases from V and 3 bases from J, with 8 bases between. In germline, CDR1 is SGHVS, CDR2 FQNEAQ. The CDR3 extends over 12 amino acids. The CDR3 DNA sequence: TGTGCCAGCAGCCCTCAGAACTACGAGCAGTACTTC. Protein sequence: CASSPQNYEQYF.

The rearrangement links TRBV6-6 to TRBJ1-6, with D tentatively TRBD1 (6 bases). This CDR3 contains 14 residues. Trimming took 11 bases from V and 6 from J, leaving 17 bases between them. Germline-derived CDR1 and CDR2 are MNHNY and SVGAGI (reference sequence). CDR3 sequence (DNA): TGTGCCGCTTTTCTAGGGGGAACTAATTCACCCCTCCACTTT. Translation: CAAFLGGTNSPLHF.

Many counts were recorded for this clone. The chain is built from TRBV27 and TRBJ1-2; 8 bases align to TRBD1. This CDR3 spans 12 amino acids. CDR1 is MNHEY, CDR2 SMNVEV, per germline (reference sequence). J was trimmed by 6 bases and V by 5 bases; bases with no gene match: 2. DNA of the CDR3: TGTGCCAGCAGTACGACAGGGGATGGCTACACCTTC. Its translation: CASSTTGDGYTF.

The chain carries TRBV7-8 and TRBJ1-5; a weak D match, TRBD1 (6 bases). The CDR3 length is 16 residues. V was trimmed by 5 bases and J by 0 bases, leaving 14 bases between them. The V gene's germline CDR1 is SGHVS and CDR2 FQNEAQ. CDR3 residues: CASSDRQADSNQPQHF. The CDR3 bases are TGTGCCAGCAGCGATAGACAGGCTGATAGCAATCAGCCCCAGCATTTT. The whole variable domain, filled in from reference TRBV7-8 and TRBJ1-5, reads GAGVSQSPRYKVAKRGQDVALRCDPISGHVSLFWYQQALGQGPEFLTYFQNEAQLDKSGLPSDRFFAERPEGSVSTLKIQRTQQEDSAVYLCASSDRQADSNQPQHFGDGTRLSIL.